Below are 30 T cell receptor beta chains sequenced from a single sample in a study of T cell responses to AZD1222 COVID-19 vaccine. Produced via immunoSEQ multiplex PCR; TCRdb's table is partial and in-frame only. Here the sample spans 120,000 or so clones, approximately 85% being singletons. The sequences come from peripheral blood, collected on day 0 of AZD1222 vaccination. All receptors derive from an adult in good health.

The rearrangement uses TRBV18 and TRBJ2-7, with D tentatively TRBD1 or TRBD2 (6 bases each). The CDR3 is 18 residues long. Between the trimmed V and J ends, which lost 3 bases and 4 bases, there was a span of 25 bases. The V gene's germline CDR1 is KGHSH and CDR2 LQKENI. In DNA, the CDR3 is TGTGCCAGCTCACCCCGGGCGGGGTCCCCCGCCAGGGGTTACGAGCAGTACTTC. Translated: CASSPRAGSPARGYEQYF. Complete variable domain (other parts from reference TRBV18 and TRBJ2-7): NAGVMQNPRHLVRRRGQEARLRCSPMKGHSHVYWYRQLPEEGLKFMVYLQKENIIDESGMPKERFSAEFPKEGPSILRIQQVVRGDSAAYFCASSPRAGSPARGYEQYFGPGTRLTVT.

A single count supports this clone. The chain carries TRBV6-2 or TRBV6-3 and TRBJ1-1; no firm D call. CDR3 length: 13 residues. Per the germline V gene, CDR1 is MNHEY and CDR2 is SVGEGT. V lost 5 bases to trimming and J lost 1 base, with 8 bases between them. CDR3 amino acids: CASSQAENTEAFF. CDR3 nucleotides: TGTGCCAGCAGTCAGGCGGAGAACACTGAAGCTTTCTTT.

CDR3 nucleotides: TGCAGTGCTAGTGGTCTGGCCCGGCGCGGTGGCACCGGGGAGCTGTTTTTT. Encoded protein: CSASGLARRGGTGELFF. The chain is built from TRBV20-1 and TRBJ2-2; D unresolved. The CDR3 contains 17 residues. Looked up from germline, CDR1 is DFQATT and CDR2 is SNEGSKA (reference sequence). V lost 3 bases to trimming and J lost 4 bases, with 21 bases between them.

The rearrangement links TRBV5-4 to TRBJ2-7; perhaps TRBD2 as D (5 bases). V lost 4 bases to trimming and J lost 5 bases, with 10 bases between them. Germline CDR1 reads SGHNT; CDR2 reads YYREEE (reference sequence). The CDR3 is 12 residues long. CDR3 protein: CASSQFGDEQYF. The DNA for the CDR3 is TGTGCCAGCAGCCAGTTCGGGGACGAGCAGTACTTC.

The chain joins TRBV19 to TRBJ1-5, with no clear D. The CDR3 sequence is 13 residues long. Germline V lookup: CDR1 LNHDA, CDR2 SQIVND (reference sequence). The V and J ends lost 1 base and 4 bases respectively, with 5 bases between them. The CDR3 DNA follows: TGTGCCAGTAGTATAGGCACTAATCAGCCCCAGCATTTT. This sequence encodes CASSIGTNQPQHF.

The V gene is TRBV5-1, the J gene TRBJ2-5, with 7 bases lining up with TRBD2. Germline assignment: CDR1 SGHRS and CDR2 YFSETQ. V trimming: 3 bases; J trimming: 6 bases; junction bases outside the gene matches: 8. This CDR3 comprises 14 residues. CDR3 nucleotides: TGCGCCAGCAGCTCGACTAGCACGGTGAAGACCCAGTACTTC. Amino acids: CASSSTSTVKTQYF. The full variable domain, rest sourced from reference TRBV5-1 and TRBJ2-5, is KAGVTQTPRYLIKTRGQQVTLSCSPISGHRSVSWYQQTPGQGLQFLFEYFSETQRNKGNFPGRFSGRQFSNSRSEMNVSTLELGDSALYLCASSSTSTVKTQYFGPGTRLLVL.

This clone has just one count. The chain has TRBV7-2 and TRBJ2-5; 7 positions agree with TRBD1. V lost 4 bases to trimming and J lost 7 bases; unmatched junction nucleotides: 12. The V gene's germline CDR1 is SGHTA and CDR2 FQGNSA. This CDR3 has 15 amino acids. This CDR3 reads CASSSISTGAGTQYF. In DNA, the CDR3 is TGTGCCAGCAGCTCAATCAGCACAGGGGCAGGGACCCAGTACTTC.

V gene TRBV7-9 combines with J gene TRBJ1-2, with D maybe TRBD1 (5 bases). The ends were cut back, 1 base at V and 7 bases at J, with 10 bases in the middle. Per the germline V gene, CDR1 is SEHNR and CDR2 is FQNEAQ (reference sequence). This CDR3 is 13 amino acids long. CDR3 in amino acids: CASSLGRAGGYTF. As DNA, the CDR3 is TGTGCCAGCAGCTTAGGCAGGGCAGGTGGCTACACCTTC.

This chain connects TRBV28 to TRBJ1-6; D is undetermined. Germline V gene lookup returns CDR1 MDHEN and CDR2 SYDVKM. This CDR3 contains 15 residues. V lost 8 bases, J lost 1 base, and 12 bases lay in between. CDR3 protein: CASRAVGSYNSPLHF. CDR3 sequence (DNA): TGTGCCAGCCGCGCGGTGGGGTCCTATAATTCACCCCTCCACTTT.

The chain combines TRBV3-1 (or the pseudogene TRBV3-2) with TRBJ1-1; D not resolved. This CDR3 comprises 14 residues. V shed 4 bases and J shed 0 bases, with 9 bases lying between them. The germline V gene has CDR1 LGHDT and CDR2 YNNKEL (reference sequence). The CDR3 sequence: CASSPAGMNTEAFF. DNA for the CDR3: TGTGCCAGCAGCCCCGCCGGGATGAACACTGAAGCTTTCTTT.

There are a few counts of this clone. The chain uses TRBV9 and TRBJ1-6; 8 nucleotides line up with TRBD1. The CDR3 is 15 residues long. Trimming removed 4 bases from V and 6 bases from J; junction bases left unmatched: 6. Germline V gives CDR1 SGDLS, CDR2 YYNGEE. The CDR3 DNA follows: TGTGCCAGCAGCTCGGGGGACAGGCCTAATTCACCCCTCCACTTT. Amino acid sequence: CASSSGDRPNSPLHF.

This clone was seen a single time. The chain joins TRBV24-1 to TRBJ2-1, with D unclear. The CDR3 length is 16 residues. Germline V gene sequence: CDR1 KGHDR, CDR2 SFDVKD. V lost 3 bases and J lost 6, with 17 bases in between. The CDR3, as DNA: TGTGCCACCAGTGATCCCTCTGGTCAGAGCATCAATGAGCAGTTCTTC. This gives the protein CATSDPSGQSINEQFF.

V is TRBV29-1 and J is TRBJ1-5; no clear D. Trimming shortened V by 4 bases and J by 1 base, and 11 bases separated the two germline ends. The length of the CDR3 is 14 residues. Looked up from germline, CDR1 is SQVTM and CDR2 is ANQGSEA. The CDR3 loop is CSVVSGNSNQPQHF. The DNA for the CDR3 is TGCAGCGTTGTCTCGGGGAACAGCAATCAGCCCCAGCATTTT.

Only a few counts were recorded for this clone. The chain couples TRBV7-9 to TRBJ1-1; possible D gene TRBD1, 6 bases. The CDR3 runs 13 residues. Trimming stripped 5 bases from V and 6 bases from J, with 13 bases between. Germline lookup yields CDR1 SEHNR and CDR2 FQNEAQ (reference sequence). For the CDR3, the DNA is TGTGCCAGCAGCCCGCCCAGGGGTCCTGAAGCTTTCTTT. Translated, it gives CASSPPRGPEAFF.

This chain connects TRBV9 to TRBJ1-6; the D is unclear. V lost 4 bases, J lost 5 bases, and 10 bases lay in between. The CDR3 is made up of 14 amino acids. Germline loops: CDR1 SGDLS, CDR2 YYNGEE. The CDR3 protein is CASSPRVDNSPLHF. The CDR3 coding sequence is TGTGCCAGCAGCCCCCGGGTCGATAATTCACCCCTCCACTTT.

This chain uses TRBV3-1 (or the pseudogene TRBV3-2) with TRBJ1-4; D might be TRBD1 (5 bases). CDR1 is LGHDT, CDR2 YNNKEL, per germline (reference sequence). V lost 2 bases to trimming and J lost 8 bases, with 12 bases between them. The CDR3 spans 14 residues. The CDR3 region is CASSQQGFGEKLFF. CDR3 nucleotide sequence: TGTGCCAGCAGCCAACAGGGATTTGGGGAAAAACTGTTTTTT.

The chain combines TRBV7-3 with TRBJ2-2, with TRBD2 identical over 11 bases. There are 17 residues in the CDR3. Losses at the gene ends were 2 bases for V and 4 bases for J; bases not matched to a gene: 6. Germline loops: CDR1 SGHTA, CDR2 FQGTGA. CDR3 DNA sequence: TGTGCCAGCAGCTTAGGGGCACTAGCGGGGGTCACCGGGGAGCTGTTTTTT. Translated, it gives CASSLGALAGVTGELFF. The full variable domain, in which reference TRBV7-3 and TRBJ2-2 provide the parts outside the CDR3, is GAGVSQTPSNKVTEKGKYVELRCDPISGHTALYWYRQSLGQGPEFLIYFQGTGAADDSGLPNDRFFAVRPEGSVSTLKIQRTERGDSAVYLCASSLGALAGVTGELFFGEGSRLTVL.

The J gene is TRBJ1-1, the V gene TRBV6-5, with D maybe TRBD1 (6 bases). Trimming removed 4 bases at V and 8 bases at J, with 14 bases between. Germline loops: CDR1 MNHEY, CDR2 SVGAGI. There are 13 residues in the CDR3. The DNA for the CDR3 is TGTGCCAGCAGTTCAACCCAGGGGTCGGAAGCTTTCTTT. This gives the protein CASSSTQGSEAFF.

The V and J genes are TRBV6-4 and TRBJ2-3; 7 nucleotides match TRBD1. CDR3 length equals 14 residues. The V segment lost 6 bases and the J segment 3 bases; nucleotides outside the gene matches: 6. From germline, CDR1 is MRHNA and CDR2 SNTAGT. CDR3 coding DNA: TGTGCCAGCAGCGAGACAGGGACGACAGATACGCAGTATTTT. Translating gives CASSETGTTDTQYF.

This chain links TRBV3-1 (or the pseudogene TRBV3-2) with TRBJ1-2; 7 nucleotides align to TRBD1. J gave up 3 bases and V 4 bases, and 8 bases lay outside the gene matches. Germline CDR1 reads LGHDT; CDR2 reads YNNKEL (reference sequence). This CDR3 spans 15 amino acids. This CDR3 reads CASSRTGADYYGYTF. Here the CDR3 DNA reads TGTGCCAGCAGCCGTACAGGGGCCGACTACTATGGCTACACCTTC.

The V call is TRBV25-1, the J call TRBJ2-7; D uncertain. The V end was cut by 5 bases, the J end by 4 bases, with 6 bases between. Per the germline V gene, CDR1 is MGHDK and CDR2 is SYGVNS. The CDR3 is made up of 11 amino acids. The CDR3 here is CASSLGYEQYF. DNA of the CDR3: TGTGCCAGCAGTTTGGGTTACGAGCAGTACTTC.

This chain uses TRBV7-9 with TRBJ1-4; 7 nucleotides agree with TRBD1. Per germline, CDR1 SEHNR and CDR2 FQNEAQ (reference sequence). The V and J ends lost 5 bases and 4 bases, in that order; junction bases with no gene match: 7. This CDR3 is 15 amino acids long. CDR3 region: CASSPTTGNNEKLFF. The CDR3 DNA is TGTGCCAGCAGCCCGACGACAGGGAATAATGAAAAACTGTTTTTT.

This clone came up a few times. This sequence joins TRBV29-1 and TRBJ2-1; D may be TRBD1 (6 bases). The CDR3 loop spans 14 amino acids. Between the trimmed V and J ends, which lost 7 bases and 5 bases, there was a span of 18 bases. CDR1 and CDR2 (germline): SQVTM, ANQGSEA. In nucleotides, the CDR3 is TGCAGCGGAACAGGGCGGACTTCCCACAATGAGCAGTTCTTC. This gives the protein CSGTGRTSHNEQFF.

The CDR3 coding sequence is TGTGCCAGCAGTACGTGGATCCGGACAGTTTATTCACCCCTCCACTTT. Protein sequence: CASSTWIRTVYSPLHF. The V gene is TRBV27, the J gene TRBJ1-6; a weak D match, TRBD1 (6 bases). From germline, CDR1 is MNHEY and CDR2 SMNVEV (reference sequence). The CDR3 totals 16 residues. Deletions cut 5 bases from V and 8 bases from J, with 19 bases between.

The chain is built from TRBV28 and TRBJ1-2; no clear D gene. Germline CDR1 and CDR2: MDHEN and SYDVKM. The CDR3 consists of 17 residues. Trimming shortened V by 3 bases and J by 4 bases, and 21 bases separated the two germline ends. CDR3 residues: CASSFPTGGPTTYGYTF. CDR3 DNA: TGTGCCAGCAGTTTCCCCACGGGAGGGCCGACCACCTATGGCTACACCTTC.

The chain couples TRBV19 to TRBJ1-2; 10 bases are shared with TRBD1. V lost 2 bases, J lost 2 bases, and 5 bases stayed unmatched. This CDR3 is 16 amino acids long. The germline gives CDR1 LNHDA, CDR2 SQIVND (reference sequence). The CDR3 loop is CASSILTGGTNYGYTF. Here the CDR3 DNA reads TGTGCCAGTAGTATACTGACAGGGGGCACGAACTATGGCTACACCTTC.

This sequence joins TRBV5-1 and TRBJ1-6; a weak D match, TRBD1 (5 bases). CDR1 is SGHRS, CDR2 YFSETQ, per germline. V gave up 4 bases and J gave up 6 bases, with 11 bases separating them. The CDR3 length is 14 residues. DNA for the CDR3: TGCGCCAGCAGCCCCGGGACGGGTAATTCACCCCTCCACTTT. This codes for CASSPGTGNSPLHF.

The chain carries TRBV19 and TRBJ1-1; TRBD1 aligns across 12 bases. Trimming took 7 bases from V and 2 from J; bases not matched to a gene: 8. The length of the CDR3 is 16 residues. Germline CDR1 reads LNHDA; CDR2 reads SQIVND (reference sequence). The CDR3 here is CASKVGDRGLNTEAFF. DNA of the CDR3: TGTGCCAGTAAGGTGGGGGACAGGGGGCTTAACACTGAAGCTTTCTTT.

This sequence joins TRBV7-2 and TRBJ2-1; 13 bases match TRBD2. Per germline, CDR1 SGHTA and CDR2 FQGNSA. CDR3 length: 15 residues. V trimming: 4 bases; J trimming: 5 bases; junction bases outside the gene matches: 2. CDR3 nucleotides: TGTGCCAGCAGCTGGACTAGCGGGGGCCACAATGAGCAGTTCTTC. It yields the protein CASSWTSGGHNEQFF.

In the case of this clone: A much more abundant neighbour one base away suggests this may be a read error. The chain links TRBV7-9 to TRBJ1-2; TRBD1 is a possible D gene (5 bases). Per the germline V gene, CDR1 is SEHNR and CDR2 is FQNEAQ (reference sequence). The CDR3 is 14 amino acids. V lost 5 bases and J 8 bases, leaving 18 bases between the germline ends. The CDR3 DNA reads TGTGCCAGCAGCCCACTGGGGCTTGGCGAAGGCTACACCTTC. Its protein product is CASSPLGLGEGYTF.